The text below deals with one TCR beta chain. Trimming cost V 6 bases and J 0 bases; bases outside gene matches: 12. CDR1 SGHVS and CDR2 FQNEAQ come from the germline V gene. CDR3 size: 17 residues. Original methodology: Counts of nucleated cells, estimated from reference gene primer amplification, were obtained. The table came from immunoSEQ multiplex PCR; TCRdb's copy has only in-frame clones and leaves some out. D and trimming were read from the DNA, whereas the V and J calls and clone size are those reported in that table. The sample carries roughly 33,000 clones, 85% to 95% recorded once. These data belong to a study of blood T cell repertoires in COVID-19. At the level of the study: T cells, B-cell-depleted T cells, or PBMCs provided the cDNA or gDNA that served as material.

Sequencing was carried out using peripheral blood. This TCR derives from a human donor in a cohort sampled during active COVID-19. The genes are TRBV7-8 and TRBJ2-3; 7 nucleotides line up with TRBD2. CDR3 sequence: CASSDSLGGTSTDTQYF. In DNA form, the CDR3 reads TGTGCCAGCAGTGACAGTCTCGGGGGGACTAGCACAGATACGCAGTATTTT.